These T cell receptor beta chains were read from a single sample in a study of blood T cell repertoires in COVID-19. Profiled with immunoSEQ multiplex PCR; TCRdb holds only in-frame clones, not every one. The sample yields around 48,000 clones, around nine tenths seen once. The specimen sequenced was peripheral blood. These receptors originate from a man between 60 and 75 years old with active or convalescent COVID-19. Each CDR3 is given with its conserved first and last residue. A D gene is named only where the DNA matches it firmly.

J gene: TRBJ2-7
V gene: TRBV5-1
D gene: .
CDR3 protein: CASSLEGLLYF
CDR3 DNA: TGCGCCAGCAGCTTGGAGGGACTGCTATACTTC

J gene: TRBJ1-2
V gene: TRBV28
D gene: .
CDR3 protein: CASSLQGFPTNYGYTF
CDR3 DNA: TGTGCCAGCAGTTTACAGGGCTTCCCTACAAACTATGGCTACACCTTC

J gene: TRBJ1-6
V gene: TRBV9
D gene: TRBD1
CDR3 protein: CASSVAGGGSPLHF
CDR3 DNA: TGTGCCAGCAGCGTAGCAGGGGGCGGTTCACCCCTCCACTTT

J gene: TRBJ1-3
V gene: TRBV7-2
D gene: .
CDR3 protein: CASSVGGAPPGNTIYF
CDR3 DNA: TGTGCCAGCAGCGTGGGAGGGGCACCCCCCGGAAACACCATATATTTT

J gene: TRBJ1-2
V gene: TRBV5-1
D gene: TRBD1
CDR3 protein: CASSKGQDYGYTF
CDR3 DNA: TGCGCCAGCAGCAAGGGACAGGACTATGGCTACACCTTC

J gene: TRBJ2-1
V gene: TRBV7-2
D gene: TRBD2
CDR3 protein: CASSLMSRTSGYNEQFF
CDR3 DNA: TGTGCCAGCAGCTTAATGTCCCGGACTAGCGGTTACAATGAGCAGTTCTTC

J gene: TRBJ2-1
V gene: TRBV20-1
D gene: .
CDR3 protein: CSASPGTGTAGGEQFF
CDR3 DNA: TGCAGTGCTAGTCCCGGGACTGGAACAGCCGGCGGTGAGCAGTTCTTC

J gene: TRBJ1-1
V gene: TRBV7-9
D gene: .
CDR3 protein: CASSFGEKNTEAFF
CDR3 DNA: TGTGCCAGCAGCTTCGGGGAAAAGAACACTGAAGCTTTCTTT

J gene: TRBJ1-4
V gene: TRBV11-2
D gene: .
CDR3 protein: CASSLRGGTNEKLFF
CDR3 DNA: TGTGCCAGCAGCCTAAGGGGCGGAACTAATGAAAAACTGTTTTTT

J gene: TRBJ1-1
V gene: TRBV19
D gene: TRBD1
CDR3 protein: CASSLSLGQAGGTEAFF
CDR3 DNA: TGTGCCAGTAGTCTATCCCTGGGACAGGCAGGAGGCACTGAAGCTTTCTTT

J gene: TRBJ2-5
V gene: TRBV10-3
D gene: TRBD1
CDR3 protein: CAIRDSQETQYF
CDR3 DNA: TGTGCCATACGGGACAGCCAAGAGACCCAGTACTTC

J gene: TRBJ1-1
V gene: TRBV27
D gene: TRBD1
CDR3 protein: CASSSPRTGGRTEAFF
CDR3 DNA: TGTGCCAGCAGTTCCCCACGGACAGGGGGAAGGACTGAAGCTTTCTTT

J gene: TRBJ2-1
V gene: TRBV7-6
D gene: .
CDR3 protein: CASSLAAAPSVDEQFF
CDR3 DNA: TGTGCCAGCAGCTTAGCGGCGGCACCGAGTGTCGATGAGCAGTTCTTC

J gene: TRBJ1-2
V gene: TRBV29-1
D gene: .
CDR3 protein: CSVETSSTDGYTF
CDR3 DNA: TGCAGCGTTGAAACCTCCTCCACAGATGGCTACACCTTC